These T cell receptor beta chains were read from a single sample in a study of blood T cell repertoires in COVID-19. Libraries were prepared by immunoSEQ multiplex PCR; TCRdb keeps only in-frame clonotypes and omits some of them. The table shows some 270,000 clones, with around 90% occurring only once. Sequencing input: peripheral blood. These receptors came from a woman aged 60 to 75 with COVID-19, enrolled during active disease. Each CDR3 is given with its conserved first and last residue. A D gene is named only where the DNA matches it firmly. Clone sizes are given selectively: once, few, many, or a class where the clone is expanded.

CDR3 DNA,CDR3 protein,J gene,V gene,clone size,D gene
TGTGCCAGCAGTACGGGTTTCTCTGGAAACACCATATATTTT,CASSTGFSGNTIYF,TRBJ1-3,TRBV6-5,.,.
TGCGCCAGCAGCCAAGATGCGAGGGGGCGAGCTGAAGCTTTCTTT,CASSQDARGRAEAFF,TRBJ1-1,TRBV4-3,.,TRBD1
TGTGCCAGCAGCGGGGGAGGGGACAATGAGCAGTTCTTC,CASSGGGDNEQFF,TRBJ2-1,TRBV9,.,TRBD2
TGTGCCAGCAGCGTAGAACAGGGTGTCGCTGAAGCTTTCTTT,CASSVEQGVAEAFF,TRBJ1-1,TRBV9,.,.
TGTGCCAGTAGTGCGGGACAGGGTCAGCCCCAGCATTTT,CASSAGQGQPQHF,TRBJ1-5,TRBV19,.,TRBD1
TGTGCCAGCAGCCGATACTGGGGGGGGACAATGAACACTGAAGCTTTCTTT,CASSRYWGGTMNTEAFF,TRBJ1-1,TRBV11-2,.,.
TGTGCCAGCAGCGTAGCGCTGCAGGGCTCCTACGAGCAGTACTTC,CASSVALQGSYEQYF,TRBJ2-7,TRBV9,.,.
TGTGCCAGCAGCCAACACGGAGGTGGGAATGAAAAACTGTTTTTT,CASSQHGGGNEKLFF,TRBJ1-4,TRBV3-1/TRBV3-2,.,.
TGCGCCAGCAGCTTGGTCCTACAGGACGCCGGGGAGCTGTTTTTT,CASSLVLQDAGELFF,TRBJ2-2,TRBV5-1,.,.
TGTGCCAGCAGCTTTCAGGAACAAGAGACCCAGTACTTC,CASSFQEQETQYF,TRBJ2-5,TRBV7-2,.,.
TGTGCCAGCAGTCCCGGGCCCGGGGGGCCCCAGCATTTT,CASSPGPGGPQHF,TRBJ1-5,TRBV28,.,.
TGTGCCAGCAGTTACGGACAGGGCACTGAAGCTTTCTTT,CASSYGQGTEAFF,TRBJ1-1,TRBV6-5,.,TRBD1
TGTGCCAGCAGTGACAGAGGGACCGGGGAGCTGTTTTTT,CASSDRGTGELFF,TRBJ2-2,TRBV6-1,.,.
TGTGCCAGCAGCCCTCCCCCAAACAGAGACATGAACACTGAAGCTTTCTTT,CASSPPPNRDMNTEAFF,TRBJ1-1,TRBV6-2/TRBV6-3,.,.
TGTGCCAGCAGCCCCGGAGGGGGACAGCCCTTCTACGAGCAGTACTTC,CASSPGGGQPFYEQYF,TRBJ2-7,TRBV9,.,.
TGTGCCAGCAGCTTGGGGACTACGAGCTCTGGAAACACCATATATTTT,CASSLGTTSSGNTIYF,TRBJ1-3,TRBV5-4,.,.
TGTGCCAGTAGTTTCCCGGGGAGAGTCAACACCGGGGAGCTGTTTTTT,CASSFPGRVNTGELFF,TRBJ2-2,TRBV19,.,.
TGCGCCAGCAGCTTGGGCGAGACAGGGGGCACTGGCTACACCTTC,CASSLGETGGTGYTF,TRBJ1-2,TRBV5-1,.,TRBD1
TGTGCCAGCAGAGAGTCCAGGTTCTCCCACTATGGCTACACCTTC,CASRESRFSHYGYTF,TRBJ1-2,TRBV6-5,.,.
TGTGCCAGCTCACTCGACCGCGGAGCATCCTATGGCTACACCTTC,CASSLDRGASYGYTF,TRBJ1-2,TRBV18,.,.
TGTGCCAGCAGCCAAGCCGGGACTAGCGGATACACAGATACGCAGTATTTT,CASSQAGTSGYTDTQYF,TRBJ2-3,TRBV4-2,.,TRBD2
TGTGCCAGCAGCCTGGGACTAGCGTCTAGCACAGATACGCAGTATTTT,CASSLGLASSTDTQYF,TRBJ2-3,TRBV5-8,.,TRBD2
TGCGCCAGCAGCTGGGTCAGCGGGGGAAACTACGAGCAGTACTTC,CASSWVSGGNYEQYF,TRBJ2-7,TRBV5-1,.,TRBD2
TGTGCCAGTGGCGACTTGAACACTGAAGCTTTCTTT,CASGDLNTEAFF,TRBJ1-1,TRBV2,.,.
TGCGCCAGCAGGGAAGGACAGGGACGATATGAGACCCAGTACTTC,CASREGQGRYETQYF,TRBJ2-5,TRBV5-1,.,TRBD1
TGTGCCAGCAGCCTGGCGGGGGGGAATGAAAAACTGTTTTTT,CASSLAGGNEKLFF,TRBJ1-4,TRBV3-1/TRBV3-2,.,.
TGTGCCAGTACCATAGGAGGTGTCGGGCGCGAAAAACTGTTTTTT,CASTIGGVGREKLFF,TRBJ1-4,TRBV19,.,.
TGTGCCAGCAGCGTAGGGGTGTCTAGGGGAAATTCACCCCTCCACTTT,CASSVGVSRGNSPLHF,TRBJ1-6,TRBV9,once,.
TGTGCCAGCAGTCAGGGGTACAAAAACATTCAGTACTTC,CASSQGYKNIQYF,TRBJ2-4,TRBV6-6,.,.
TGTGCCAGCATGGGTCAGGGGAACACTGAAGCTTTCTTT,CASMGQGNTEAFF,TRBJ1-1,TRBV2,.,.
TGTGCCAGCAGCTTCCAGCGGGGGGAAGAAAAACTGTTTTTT,CASSFQRGEEKLFF,TRBJ1-4,TRBV7-2,.,.
TGTGCCAGCAGCTCTACCGGGAGCTCCTATAATTCACCCCTCCACTTT,CASSSTGSSYNSPLHF,TRBJ1-6,TRBV7-8,.,.
TGTGCCAGTAGTATAAGGGCTAGCGGGGCCTACAATGAGCAGTTCTTC,CASSIRASGAYNEQFF,TRBJ2-1,TRBV19,.,TRBD2
TGTGCCAGCAGTTCAACAGGGCAAGGAAACACCATATATTTT,CASSSTGQGNTIYF,TRBJ1-3,TRBV27,few,.
TGTGCCAGCAGCTCGACTAGCGCCCACGAGCAGTACTTC,CASSSTSAHEQYF,TRBJ2-7,TRBV12-3/TRBV12-4,.,TRBD2
TGTGCCAGCAGCTTAAGGGCAGGGGTGGACACTGAAGCTTTCTTT,CASSLRAGVDTEAFF,TRBJ1-1,TRBV7-3,.,.
TGTGCCAGCAGTTACGAAGGGACAGGCTATGGCTACACCTTC,CASSYEGTGYGYTF,TRBJ1-2,TRBV6-2/TRBV6-3,.,TRBD1
TGTGCCAGCAGTTTCGGGACAACTCTCTGGTACTTC,CASSFGTTLWYF,TRBJ2-7,TRBV6-5,few,.
TGTGCCAGCCTAGACTATCAGGGACTAGCGGGGGGAGACAATAGCACAGATACGCAGTATTTT,CASLDYQGLAGGDNSTDTQYF,TRBJ2-3,TRBV18,.,TRBD2
TGTGCCAGCAGAGATTCGTACACTGGGGCCAACGTCCTGACTTTC,CASRDSYTGANVLTF,TRBJ2-6,TRBV6-5,.,.
TGTGCCACCAGTGATTTCCTCGACAGGGATTATGGCTACACCTTC,CATSDFLDRDYGYTF,TRBJ1-2,TRBV24-1,once,TRBD1
TGCAGCGTTGCGGGACAGGGTCTGCATGAGCAGTTCTTC,CSVAGQGLHEQFF,TRBJ2-1,TRBV29-1,.,TRBD1
TGTGCCAGCAGGGGAGGACATAGCTCCTACAATGAGCAGTTCTTC,CASRGGHSSYNEQFF,TRBJ2-1,TRBV2,.,.
TGTGCCAGCAGCTTAGCCCCCAGGAACACTGAAGCTTTCTTT,CASSLAPRNTEAFF,TRBJ1-1,TRBV7-2,.,.
TGTGCCAGCAGTGTGCTGGGCCCTACTAGCGGGGGGGCCTCGAACAATGAGCAGTTCTTC,CASSVLGPTSGGASNNEQFF,TRBJ2-1,TRBV6-1,once,TRBD2
TGTGCCACCAGCAGAGCTGGGGGGAGGAATGAAAAACTGTTTTTT,CATSRAGGRNEKLFF,TRBJ1-4,TRBV15,.,.
TGTGCCAGCAGCGTAGTGGAGGGTTGGAATTCACCCCTCCACTTT,CASSVVEGWNSPLHF,TRBJ1-6,TRBV9,.,.
TGTGCCAGCAGTGAGGGACAGGGTCGCAATGAGCAGTTCTTC,CASSEGQGRNEQFF,TRBJ2-1,TRBV2,.,TRBD1
TGTGCCAGCAGCCATCTCCAGACCCCGGGACTAGCGGCACCCCTCCAAGAGACCCAGTACTTC,CASSHLQTPGLAAPLQETQYF,TRBJ2-5,TRBV4-2,.,TRBD2
TGTGCCAGCTCACCTTCTGCGCAGGGGGCGAACGTTGAGCAGTTCTTC,CASSPSAQGANVEQFF,TRBJ2-1,TRBV18,.,TRBD1
TGTGCCAGCAGCTACCCGGGACAGGGGCTTAATGTGCAGTACTTC,CASSYPGQGLNVQYF,TRBJ2-7,TRBV7-9,once,TRBD1
TGTGCCAGCAGCCAATTACAGAACACCGGGGAGCTGTTTTTT,CASSQLQNTGELFF,TRBJ2-2,TRBV14,.,.
TGTGCCAGCAGAGAGTTCGGGGAAGGGAAATCACCCCTCCACTTT,CASREFGEGKSPLHF,TRBJ1-6,TRBV7-2,once,.
TGTGCCAGCTTGTTGCAGGGGACAGGGTATGGCTACACCTTC,CASLLQGTGYGYTF,TRBJ1-2,TRBV5-8,.,TRBD1
TGTGCCAGCAGCCCCCAGAGACTGAAGACCACAGATACGCAGTATTTT,CASSPQRLKTTDTQYF,TRBJ2-3,TRBV7-9,.,.